The clone carrying this T cell receptor beta chain showed up just a few times. Its antigen is currently unknown. The ends were cut back, 4 bases at V and 1 base at J, with 10 bases in the middle. The CDR3 contains 14 residues. Looked up from germline, CDR1 is LNHDA and CDR2 is SQIVND (reference sequence). These data are taken from a study of T cells after yellow fever vaccination. Making TCR cDNA involved 5'RACE template switching, which added UMIs and a universal primer site. TCRdb independently ran MiXCR on the 5' RACE reads; one entry per CDR3 protein. The sample carries 150,000 to 200,000 distinct CDR3 sequences, roughly 6.2% recorded once. General study findings and limits: Post-booster reappearance was seen for most primary-vaccination clones (96% CD4, 75% to 90% CD8). Only a small proportion of the clonotypes turned up in both the CD4 and the CD8 compartments, likely arising from convergent recombination.

The V and J genes are TRBV19 and TRBJ1-1; D is ambiguous. This receptor was identified in a man between 18 and 35 years old who received the YFV17D yellow fever vaccine. Sample: CD4+ T cells sorted from PBMCs, taken on the day of the first yellow fever vaccination. In DNA, the CDR3 is TGTGCCAGTAGTACGGCCAAGGGGAACACTGAAGCTTTCTTT. Amino acid sequence: CASSTAKGNTEAFF.